Shown below are 10 T cell receptor beta chains from a single sample sequenced in a study of Graves' ophthalmopathy and Graves' hyperthyroidism. RNA served as the template for amplifying TCR beta CDR3 regions. First-round RT-PCR with HTBI primers preceded a second-round multiplex PCR. TCRdb re-called the multiplex PCR reads with MiXCR, one entry per CDR3 protein. The sample lists more than 150,000 distinct CDR3 sequences; 30% to 45% were seen once. Sample: peripheral blood. These receptors originate from a woman aged 35 to 49 with Graves' ophthalmopathy.

DNA for the CDR3: TGTGCCAGCAGTACCCCACCCGATGCAGGGACTGCCCAAGAGACCCAGTACTTC. Translating it yields CASSTPPDAGTAQETQYF. The chain joins TRBV28 to TRBJ2-5, with D perhaps TRBD2 (6 bases). There are 18 residues in the CDR3. Germline values: CDR1 MDHEN, CDR2 SYDVKM. V lost 5 bases and J 1 base, leaving 23 bases between the germline ends. The full variable domain, with the rest looked up from reference TRBV28 and TRBJ2-5, is DVKVTQSSRYLVKRTGEKVFLECVQDMDHENMFWYRQDPGLGLRLIYFSYDVKMKEKGDIPEGYSVSREKKERFSLILESASTNQTSMYLCASSTPPDAGTAQETQYFGPGTRLLVL.

J is TRBJ2-2 and V is TRBV7-9, with D perhaps TRBD2 (5 bases). The CDR3 contains 13 residues. Germline-derived CDR1 and CDR2 are SEHNR and FQNEAQ (reference sequence). Trimming took off 5 bases at V and 7 bases at J, with 11 bases between the two ends. This CDR3 reads CASSPIRDGELFF. Here the CDR3 DNA reads TGTGCCAGCAGCCCGATTCGGGACGGGGAGCTGTTTTTT.

This clonotype was seen ten or more times. The J gene is TRBJ1-6, the V gene TRBV4-1; 8 nucleotides line up with TRBD1. V dropped 0 bases and J dropped 6; count of bases not matched to a gene: 13. The CDR3 has 19 amino acids. The germline CDR1 and CDR2 sequences are MGHRA and YSYEKL. Here the CDR3 reads CASSQDFRHGTGINSPLHF. Written as DNA, the CDR3 is TGCGCCAGCAGCCAAGATTTCCGACATGGGACAGGAATTAATTCACCCCTCCACTTT.

This sequence joins TRBV28 and TRBJ1-1; no clear D. Germline values: CDR1 MDHEN, CDR2 SYDVKM. Trimming stripped 8 bases from V and 1 base from J, with 8 bases between. The CDR3 has 12 amino acids. The CDR3 here is CASLTPNTEAFF. CDR3 DNA sequence: TGTGCCAGCTTGACCCCGAACACTGAAGCTTTCTTT.

This clonotype has ten or more counts. The rearrangement joins TRBV7-2 to TRBJ2-7; 9 nucleotides agree with TRBD2. V was pared by 0 bases and J by 4 bases, with 4 bases of the junction left unmatched. Germline loops: CDR1 SGHTA, CDR2 FQGNSA. The CDR3 runs to 15 residues. The CDR3, as DNA: TGTGCCAGCAGCTTAGCGGCTAGCGGGGTTTACGAGCAGTACTTC. Protein sequence: CASSLAASGVYEQYF. The full variable domain, with the rest looked up from reference TRBV7-2 and TRBJ2-7, is GAGVSQSPSNKVTEKGKDVELRCDPISGHTALYWYRQSLGQGLEFLIYFQGNSAPDKSGLPSDRFSAERTGGSVSTLTIQRTQQEDSAVYLCASSLAASGVYEQYFGPGTRLTVT.

Many counts were recorded for this clonotype. V gene TRBV6-5 combines with J gene TRBJ2-7, with 7 bases lining up with TRBD1. The junction had 5 bases not matched to a gene; V was cut back by 4 bases and J by 5 bases. CDR1 MNHEY and CDR2 SVGAGI come from the germline V gene. The CDR3 loop spans 13 amino acids. The CDR3 reads CASSFIQGNEQYF. CDR3 sequence (DNA): TGTGCCAGCAGTTTCATACAGGGGAACGAGCAGTACTTC.

This clonotype has ten or more counts. The J gene is TRBJ1-5, the V gene TRBV6-5; 7 bases fit TRBD1. CDR1 and CDR2 from the germline V gene are MNHEY and SVGAGI. CDR3 length: 13 residues. Losses at the gene ends were 6 bases for V and 5 bases for J; bases not matched to a gene: 4. CDR3 amino acids: CASRSTGDQPQHF. CDR3 DNA sequence: TGTGCCAGCAGATCTACAGGGGATCAGCCCCAGCATTTT.

This clonotype was seen many times. In nucleotides, the CDR3 is TGTGCCAGCAGTGAACTCCCAGGCTCTGGGGACGAGCAGTACTTC. Its translation is CASSELPGSGDEQYF. The genes are TRBV6-1 and TRBJ2-7; D gene unclear. Looked up from germline, CDR1 is MNHNS and CDR2 is SASEGT. V was pared by 2 bases and J by 5 bases, with 16 bases between. The CDR3 loop spans 15 amino acids.

In its sample, this clonotype was seen a few times. This CDR3 is CASSFRGQPNTEAFF. DNA for the CDR3: TGTGCCAGCAGTTTCCGCGGACAGCCGAACACTGAAGCTTTCTTT. The rearrangement uses TRBV28 and TRBJ1-1; the D gene is possibly TRBD1 (6 bases). The germline gives CDR1 MDHEN, CDR2 SYDVKM. The CDR3 length is 15 residues. V lost 3 bases, J lost 1 base, and 12 bases lay in between.

This clonotype appeared many times. The chain couples TRBV12-3 or TRBV12-4 to TRBJ2-7, with D unclear. This CDR3 comprises 12 residues. V lost 5 bases and J lost 3, with 8 bases in between. CDR3 DNA sequence: TGTGCCAGCAGTCTAGACATCTACGAGCAGTACTTC. It translates to CASSLDIYEQYF.